Listed below are T cell receptor beta chains from one sample, sequenced in a study of graft-versus-host responses after intestinal transplantation. TCRdb keeps only in-frame clones here, not all; method: immunoSEQ multiplex PCR. Altogether around 50,000 clones are present, about 90% being singletons, with the ten largest covering 0.62%. Antigens of these TCRs are unknown. Sequenced here: unstimulated CD4+ T cells sorted from spleen or lymph node cells, sampled before transplant. The receptors originated from a human donor who was the organ donor for an intestinal transplant. Both conserved end residues are part of each CDR3. A D gene is named only where the DNA matches it firmly. Clone size is shown for a subset of rows, as once, few, many or a class of expanded clone.

abundance: NA; d_gene: TRBD1; v_gene: TRBV5-6; j_gene: TRBJ2-3; CDR3nt: TGTGCCAGCAGCTGGGGACAGGCCTCCAGATATACGCAGTATTTT; CDR3aa: CASSWGQASRYTQYF
abundance: NA; d_gene: NA; v_gene: TRBV10-1; j_gene: TRBJ2-1; CDR3nt: TGCGCCAGCAGTGGATCGGTGGGGGCCAGGTATGAGCAGTTCTTC; CDR3aa: CASSGSVGARYEQFF
abundance: few; d_gene: TRBD2; v_gene: TRBV7-9; j_gene: TRBJ2-7; CDR3nt: TGTGCCAGCAGCTTTTTAGCGGGAGGGTTGCACGAGCAGTACTTC; CDR3aa: CASSFLAGGLHEQYF
abundance: NA; d_gene: TRBD2; v_gene: TRBV25-1; j_gene: TRBJ2-7; CDR3nt: TGTGCCAGCAGTGAGAAAGTCGGGCTAGCGGGTTACGAGCAGTACTTC; CDR3aa: CASSEKVGLAGYEQYF
abundance: NA; d_gene: TRBD1; v_gene: TRBV27; j_gene: TRBJ1-2; CDR3nt: TGTGCCAGCAGTCCGACGACAGGGGAGGGACTTGGCTACACCTTC; CDR3aa: CASSPTTGEGLGYTF
abundance: NA; d_gene: TRBD2; v_gene: TRBV6-1; j_gene: TRBJ2-7; CDR3nt: TGTGCCAGCAGGTTAGCGGGAGGCTACGAGCAGTACTTC; CDR3aa: CASRLAGGYEQYF
abundance: NA; d_gene: TRBD2; v_gene: TRBV5-4; j_gene: TRBJ2-3; CDR3nt: TGTGCCAGCAGCTTGGCACTCGGACTAGCGGGAGCGAGGGGAGCAGATACGCAGTATTTT; CDR3aa: CASSLALGLAGARGADTQYF
abundance: NA; d_gene: NA; v_gene: TRBV10-3; j_gene: TRBJ2-4; CDR3nt: TGTGCCATCAGTGAGTCGAACGGAAACATTCAGTACTTC; CDR3aa: CAISESNGNIQYF
abundance: NA; d_gene: NA; v_gene: TRBV5-4; j_gene: TRBJ2-2; CDR3nt: TGTGCCAGCAGCTTGGCCGAACGGGGGAGCACCGGGGAGCTGTTTTTT; CDR3aa: CASSLAERGSTGELFF
abundance: NA; d_gene: NA; v_gene: TRBV27; j_gene: TRBJ2-2; CDR3nt: TGTGCCAGCACCAAAGCGCAGGGAGGAACCGGGGAGCTGTTTTTT; CDR3aa: CASTKAQGGTGELFF
abundance: NA; d_gene: TRBD2; v_gene: TRBV28; j_gene: TRBJ2-7; CDR3nt: TGTGCCAGCAGTTTTTACGGTAGCGGGAGGGCCTTATACGAGCAGTACTTC; CDR3aa: CASSFYGSGRALYEQYF
abundance: NA; d_gene: NA; v_gene: TRBV28; j_gene: TRBJ1-5; CDR3nt: TGTGCCAGCAGTGTGGCTCAGGGGATATTTCAGCCCCAGCATTTT; CDR3aa: CASSVAQGIFQPQHF
abundance: once; d_gene: TRBD2; v_gene: TRBV19; j_gene: TRBJ2-1; CDR3nt: TGTGCCAGTAGTATCGTCTTAACTAGCGGGAATGAGCAGTTCTTC; CDR3aa: CASSIVLTSGNEQFF
abundance: NA; d_gene: TRBD1; v_gene: TRBV28; j_gene: TRBJ1-1; CDR3nt: TGTGCCAGCAGTTTCCTGGGACAGGGGAACACTGAAGCTTTCTTT; CDR3aa: CASSFLGQGNTEAFF
abundance: NA; d_gene: TRBD1; v_gene: TRBV9; j_gene: TRBJ1-2; CDR3nt: TGTGCCAGCACCACCCCGAAGACAGGGATAAACTATGGCTACACCTTC; CDR3aa: CASTTPKTGINYGYTF
abundance: NA; d_gene: TRBD2; v_gene: TRBV6-5; j_gene: TRBJ2-2; CDR3nt: TGTGCCAGCAGTCCAATTAGCGGGGAGGTCGGGGAGCTGCTTTTT; CDR3aa: CASSPISGEVGELLF
abundance: NA; d_gene: NA; v_gene: TRBV27; j_gene: TRBJ2-7; CDR3nt: TGTGCCAGCAGTTACCGTAGCTCCTACGAGCAGTACTTC; CDR3aa: CASSYRSSYEQYF
abundance: NA; d_gene: TRBD1; v_gene: TRBV10-1; j_gene: TRBJ2-7; CDR3nt: TGCGCCAGCAGCACAGGGGGGACAGGGCACTACGAGCAGTACTTC; CDR3aa: CASSTGGTGHYEQYF
abundance: NA; d_gene: TRBD1; v_gene: TRBV5-1; j_gene: TRBJ2-2; CDR3nt: TGCGCCAGCTCACAGGGGGCGGCCGCGAACACCGGGGAGCTGTTTTTT; CDR3aa: CASSQGAAANTGELFF
abundance: NA; d_gene: TRBD2; v_gene: TRBV29-1; j_gene: TRBJ2-1; CDR3nt: TGCAGCGTTGATAACCTAGCGGGGGCCTACAATGAGCAGTTCTTC; CDR3aa: CSVDNLAGAYNEQFF
abundance: NA; d_gene: TRBD2; v_gene: TRBV5-4; j_gene: TRBJ2-5; CDR3nt: TGTGCCAGCAGCTCCCGACTAGCGGGAGTGGAGACCCAGTACTTC; CDR3aa: CASSSRLAGVETQYF
abundance: NA; d_gene: NA; v_gene: TRBV27; j_gene: TRBJ2-5; CDR3nt: TGTGCCAGCAGTTATAGACTTGAAGAGACCCAGTACTTC; CDR3aa: CASSYRLEETQYF
abundance: once; d_gene: TRBD2; v_gene: TRBV5-4; j_gene: TRBJ2-7; CDR3nt: TGTGCCAGCAGCTCCGGGGGACTAGCGGGAGCCGAGCAGTACTTC; CDR3aa: CASSSGGLAGAEQYF
abundance: NA; d_gene: NA; v_gene: TRBV21-1; j_gene: TRBJ1-3; CDR3nt: TGTGCCAGCAGCCGACCCCGGACAGGGGAGGGAAACACCATATATTTT; CDR3aa: CASSRPRTGEGNTIYF
abundance: NA; d_gene: TRBD2; v_gene: TRBV14; j_gene: TRBJ2-3; CDR3nt: TGTGCCAGCAGCCAAGAAGAGGGACTAGCGGGGAGCACAGATACGCAGTATTTT; CDR3aa: CASSQEEGLAGSTDTQYF
abundance: NA; d_gene: TRBD1; v_gene: TRBV27; j_gene: TRBJ1-3; CDR3nt: TGTGCCAGCAGTCTGGGACAGGGGAACACCATATATTTT; CDR3aa: CASSLGQGNTIYF
abundance: NA; d_gene: NA; v_gene: TRBV5-1; j_gene: TRBJ1-1; CDR3nt: TGCGCCAGCAGCTCCACCTACGGGATTCCCACTGAAGCTTTCTTT; CDR3aa: CASSSTYGIPTEAFF
abundance: NA; d_gene: NA; v_gene: TRBV7-9; j_gene: TRBJ2-7; CDR3nt: TGTGCCAGCAGCCGGGACACTTCGAGCTCCTACGAGCAGTACTTC; CDR3aa: CASSRDTSSSYEQYF
abundance: once; d_gene: TRBD1; v_gene: TRBV5-5; j_gene: TRBJ2-1; CDR3nt: TGTGCCAGTCAGCTTTTAGATCCCCGCCGGGACAGCAATGAGCAGTTCTTC; CDR3aa: CASQLLDPRRDSNEQFF
abundance: NA; d_gene: TRBD2; v_gene: TRBV6-6; j_gene: TRBJ2-4; CDR3nt: TGTGCCATACTCAAACGGACTAGCGGGAGGGCCATTCAGTACTTC; CDR3aa: CAILKRTSGRAIQYF
abundance: NA; d_gene: NA; v_gene: TRBV14; j_gene: TRBJ1-2; CDR3nt: TGTGCCAGCAGCCAAGTGGGCAGGGCCCGGGAGTGGTTGGGCTACACCTTC; CDR3aa: CASSQVGRAREWLGYTF
abundance: NA; d_gene: TRBD2; v_gene: TRBV27; j_gene: TRBJ2-3; CDR3nt: TGTGCCAGCAGCGCACTAGCGGGAGAAGTAGATACGCAGTATTTT; CDR3aa: CASSALAGEVDTQYF
abundance: NA; d_gene: TRBD1; v_gene: TRBV27; j_gene: TRBJ2-7; CDR3nt: TGTGCCAGCAGCATCCGACAGGGTCTCGTCATGTACGAGCAGTACTTC; CDR3aa: CASSIRQGLVMYEQYF
abundance: NA; d_gene: NA; v_gene: TRBV6-4; j_gene: TRBJ2-7; CDR3nt: TGTGCCAGCTCGGGACTTGGACTGTCCTACGAGCAGTACTTC; CDR3aa: CASSGLGLSYEQYF
abundance: NA; d_gene: TRBD1; v_gene: TRBV5-5; j_gene: TRBJ1-3; CDR3nt: TGTGCCAGCAGTCGGACAGGGGGGTCTACCACCTCTGGAAACACCATATATTTT; CDR3aa: CASSRTGGSTTSGNTIYF
abundance: NA; d_gene: TRBD2; v_gene: TRBV19; j_gene: TRBJ2-7; CDR3nt: TGTGCCAGTAGGAAAAAGACTAGCGACTCCTACGAGCAGTACTTC; CDR3aa: CASRKKTSDSYEQYF
abundance: NA; d_gene: NA; v_gene: TRBV18; j_gene: TRBJ1-3; CDR3nt: TGTGCCAGCTCACCACCTACCTTAGCACCCGGAGGCACCATATATTTT; CDR3aa: CASSPPTLAPGGTIYF
abundance: NA; d_gene: NA; v_gene: TRBV10-3; j_gene: TRBJ1-4; CDR3nt: TGTGCCATCAGTGAGGGCCAGGGACTGCGCAATGAAAAACTGTTTTTT; CDR3aa: CAISEGQGLRNEKLFF
abundance: NA; d_gene: NA; v_gene: TRBV28; j_gene: TRBJ2-7; CDR3nt: TGTGCCAGCAGTTTCAGATCTACAGGTTCCTACGAGCAGTACTTC; CDR3aa: CASSFRSTGSYEQYF
abundance: once; d_gene: TRBD1; v_gene: TRBV6-4; j_gene: TRBJ1-2; CDR3nt: TGTGCCAGCATGGTGGAGATCAGGGGGCGGATTTTCTATGGCTACACCTTC; CDR3aa: CASMVEIRGRIFYGYTF
abundance: once; d_gene: NA; v_gene: TRBV18; j_gene: TRBJ1-1; CDR3nt: TGTGCCAGCTCATCGGACACATTAAACACTGAAGCTTTCTTT; CDR3aa: CASSSDTLNTEAFF
abundance: NA; d_gene: NA; v_gene: TRBV6-5; j_gene: TRBJ1-4; CDR3nt: TGTGCCAGCAGTTACAGTCGGGGGGTTGGTGAAAAACTGTTTTTT; CDR3aa: CASSYSRGVGEKLFF
abundance: NA; d_gene: TRBD2; v_gene: TRBV11-2; j_gene: TRBJ2-1; CDR3nt: TGTGCCAGCAGGCGTATAGCGGAGCGGGACTACAATGAGCAGTTCTTC; CDR3aa: CASRRIAERDYNEQFF
abundance: NA; d_gene: NA; v_gene: TRBV28; j_gene: TRBJ2-5; CDR3nt: TGTGCCAGCAGTTTTGGAGCGGTGTACCAAGAGACCCAGTACTTC; CDR3aa: CASSFGAVYQETQYF
abundance: once; d_gene: NA; v_gene: TRBV15; j_gene: TRBJ1-1; CDR3nt: TGTGCCACCAGCAGAGATCCGGGCACTGAAGCTTTCTTT; CDR3aa: CATSRDPGTEAFF
abundance: NA; d_gene: NA; v_gene: TRBV28; j_gene: TRBJ1-2; CDR3nt: TGTGCCAGCAGCCCGACATTGAACTATGGCTACACCTTC; CDR3aa: CASSPTLNYGYTF
abundance: once; d_gene: TRBD1; v_gene: TRBV29-1; j_gene: TRBJ1-2; CDR3nt: TGCAGCGTGGGGACAGGGGCGACGTCCGGCTACACCTTC; CDR3aa: CSVGTGATSGYTF
abundance: NA; d_gene: TRBD1; v_gene: TRBV28; j_gene: TRBJ2-6; CDR3nt: TGTGCCAGCAGTTTCACAGGGGCTGGGGCCAACGTCCTGACTTTC; CDR3aa: CASSFTGAGANVLTF
abundance: NA; d_gene: TRBD1; v_gene: TRBV28; j_gene: TRBJ2-7; CDR3nt: TGTGCCAGCAGTTCCCCCCGCGACAGGGCCTCCTACGAGCAGTACTTC; CDR3aa: CASSSPRDRASYEQYF
abundance: NA; d_gene: TRBD1; v_gene: TRBV30; j_gene: TRBJ2-7; CDR3nt: TGTGCCTGGAGTGTACAGGGGGGAGTAAGATACGAGCAGTACTTC; CDR3aa: CAWSVQGGVRYEQYF
abundance: few; d_gene: TRBD1; v_gene: TRBV6-4; j_gene: TRBJ2-1; CDR3nt: TGTGCCAGCAGTGAAAGGGACAGGGGAGAACGGTTCTTC; CDR3aa: CASSERDRGERFF
abundance: NA; d_gene: NA; v_gene: TRBV6-6; j_gene: TRBJ2-3; CDR3nt: TGTGCCAGCAGTTACGAGCGGGCCCGCACAGATACGCAGTATTTT; CDR3aa: CASSYERARTDTQYF
abundance: NA; d_gene: TRBD1; v_gene: TRBV27; j_gene: TRBJ1-2; CDR3nt: TGTGCCAGCAGTTTATCGGGACAGGGCTTTAACTATGGCTACACCTTC; CDR3aa: CASSLSGQGFNYGYTF
abundance: NA; d_gene: NA; v_gene: TRBV5-6; j_gene: TRBJ1-2; CDR3nt: TGTGCCAGCACCTCGGGGATTGGCTACACCTTC; CDR3aa: CASTSGIGYTF
abundance: NA; d_gene: NA; v_gene: TRBV11-1; j_gene: TRBJ2-2; CDR3nt: TGTGCCAGCAGCCCCGACTTCGGAGAGCTGTTTTTT; CDR3aa: CASSPDFGELFF
abundance: few; d_gene: NA; v_gene: TRBV5-6; j_gene: TRBJ2-7; CDR3nt: TGTGCCAGCAGCACCCGACAGGTTAGCTCCTACGAGCAGTACTTC; CDR3aa: CASSTRQVSSYEQYF
abundance: NA; d_gene: TRBD2; v_gene: TRBV5-6; j_gene: TRBJ2-7; CDR3nt: TGTGCCAGCAGCTTGTTAGGGACTAGCGGCTACGAGCAGTACTTC; CDR3aa: CASSLLGTSGYEQYF